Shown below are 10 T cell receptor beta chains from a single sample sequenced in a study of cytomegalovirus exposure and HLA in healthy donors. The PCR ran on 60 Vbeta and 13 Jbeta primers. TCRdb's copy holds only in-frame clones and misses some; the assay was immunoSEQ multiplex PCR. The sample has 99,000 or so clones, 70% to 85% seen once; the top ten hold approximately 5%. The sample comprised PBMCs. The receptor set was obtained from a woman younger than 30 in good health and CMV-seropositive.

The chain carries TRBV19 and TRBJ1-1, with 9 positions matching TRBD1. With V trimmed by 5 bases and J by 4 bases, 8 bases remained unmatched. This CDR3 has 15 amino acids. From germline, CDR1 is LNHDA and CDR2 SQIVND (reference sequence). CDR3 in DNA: TGTGCCAGTAGTGTTGGGGACAGGGTCGGCACTGAAGCTTTCTTT. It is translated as CASSVGDRVGTEAFF.

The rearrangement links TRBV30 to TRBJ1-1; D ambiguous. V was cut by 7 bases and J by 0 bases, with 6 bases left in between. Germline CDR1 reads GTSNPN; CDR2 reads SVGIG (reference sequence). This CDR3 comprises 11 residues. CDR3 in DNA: TGTGCCTACGGGGTGAACACTGAAGCTTTCTTT. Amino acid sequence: CAYGVNTEAFF.

The CDR3 DNA reads TGTGCCAGCAGCGTAGGGGCGGGGGACCCCTACGAGCAGTACTTC. Translated: CASSVGAGDPYEQYF. This sequence joins TRBV9 and TRBJ2-7, with 7 bases identical to TRBD2. Trimming took 0 bases from V and 2 from J; bases not matched to a gene: 5. The CDR3 sequence is 15 residues long. Looked up from germline, CDR1 is SGDLS and CDR2 is YYNGEE.

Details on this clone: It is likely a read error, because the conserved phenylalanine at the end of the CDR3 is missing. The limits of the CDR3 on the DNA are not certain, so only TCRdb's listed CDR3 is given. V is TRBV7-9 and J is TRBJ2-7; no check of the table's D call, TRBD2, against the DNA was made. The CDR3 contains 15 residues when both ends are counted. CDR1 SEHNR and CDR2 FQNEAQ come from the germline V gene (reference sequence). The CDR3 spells CASSLGRRELACDWS.

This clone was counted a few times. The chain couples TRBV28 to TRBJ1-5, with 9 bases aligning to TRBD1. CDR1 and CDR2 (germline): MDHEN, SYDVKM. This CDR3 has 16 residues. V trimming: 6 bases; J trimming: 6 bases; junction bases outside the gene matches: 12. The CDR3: CASSPPSGQGLQPQHF. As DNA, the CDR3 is TGTGCCAGCAGCCCCCCCTCGGGACAGGGTCTTCAGCCCCAGCATTTT.

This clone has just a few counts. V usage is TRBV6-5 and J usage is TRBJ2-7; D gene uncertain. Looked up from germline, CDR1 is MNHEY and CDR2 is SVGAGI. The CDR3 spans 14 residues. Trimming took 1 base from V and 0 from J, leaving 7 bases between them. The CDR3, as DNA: TGTGCCAGCAGTTACTATCGCAGCTCCTACGAGCAGTACTTC. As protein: CASSYYRSSYEQYF.

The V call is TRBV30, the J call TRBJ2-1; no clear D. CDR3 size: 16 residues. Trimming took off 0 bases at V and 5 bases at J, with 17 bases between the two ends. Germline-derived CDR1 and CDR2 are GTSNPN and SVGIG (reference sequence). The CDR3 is CAWSVNYGVVHNEQFF. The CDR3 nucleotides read TGTGCCTGGAGTGTAAATTATGGTGTAGTACACAATGAGCAGTTCTTC.

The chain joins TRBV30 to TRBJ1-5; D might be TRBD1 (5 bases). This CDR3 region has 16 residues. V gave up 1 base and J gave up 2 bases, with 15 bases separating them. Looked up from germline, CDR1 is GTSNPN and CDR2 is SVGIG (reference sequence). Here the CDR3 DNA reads TGTGCCTGGAGTGGCGCCAACGGGGGTTGCAATCAGCCCCAGCATTTT. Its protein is CAWSGANGGCNQPQHF.

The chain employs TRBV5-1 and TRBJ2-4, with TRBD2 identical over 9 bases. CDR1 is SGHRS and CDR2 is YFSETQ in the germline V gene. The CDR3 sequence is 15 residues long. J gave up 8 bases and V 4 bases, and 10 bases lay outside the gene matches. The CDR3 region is CASSPGGRGRDIQYF. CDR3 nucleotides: TGCGCCAGCAGCCCCGGCGGGAGGGGAAGGGACATTCAGTACTTC. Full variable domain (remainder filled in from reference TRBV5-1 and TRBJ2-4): KAGVTQTPRYLIKTRGQQVTLSCSPISGHRSVSWYQQTPGQGLQFLFEYFSETQRNKGNFPGRFSGRQFSNSRSEMNVSTLELGDSALYLCASSPGGRGRDIQYFGAGTRLSVL.

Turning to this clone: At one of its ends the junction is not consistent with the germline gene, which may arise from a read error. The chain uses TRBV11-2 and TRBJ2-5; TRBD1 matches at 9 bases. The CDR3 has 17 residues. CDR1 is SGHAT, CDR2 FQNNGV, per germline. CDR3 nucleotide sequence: TGTGCCATCAGCTTAGGGAATCCGGGACAGGGACAAGAGACCCAGTACTTC. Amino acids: CAISLGNPGQGQETQYF. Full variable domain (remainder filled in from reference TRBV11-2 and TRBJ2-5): EAGVAQSPRYKIIEKRQSVAFWCNPISGHATLYWYQQILGQGPKLLIQFQNNGVVDDSQLPKDRFSAERLKGVDSTLKIQPAKLEDSAVYLCAISLGNPGQGQETQYFGPGTRLLVL.